Listed below are T cell receptor beta chains from one sample, sequenced in a study of CD8+CD57+ T cells in acquired aplastic anemia. Via MiXCR, TCRdb re-called the reads, giving one row per CDR3 protein. The repertoire holds under 350,000 distinct CDR3 sequences, with approximately 58% as singletons. Sequenced: sorted CD4+, CD8+, or CD8+CD57+ T cells (not recorded which) from PBMCs. The receptors were sampled from a human donor with aplastic anemia. CDR3s include the opening cysteine and the closing phenylalanine or tryptophan. A D gene is named only where the DNA matches it firmly. Size is omitted from some rows. Given values are once, few, many or a class for expanded clones.

. | TRBJ2-7 | TRBV10-3 | . | TGTGCCATCAGTGAGTCGGTAGGAACCTACGAGCAGTACTTC | CAISESVGTYEQYF
TRBD2 | TRBJ2-3 | TRBV2 | . | TGTGCCAGCAGTGAAGGACTAGCGGGAGGGCTTGGTGGCACAGATACGCAGTATTTT | CASSEGLAGGLGGTDTQYF
. | TRBJ1-2 | TRBV15 | . | TGTGCCACCAGCAGAGCAAAAGAGGAAGGGAGCTACACCTTC | CATSRAKEEGSYTF
. | TRBJ2-5 | TRBV7-2 | . | TGTGCCAGCAGCTATAACCCAAGGCAAGAGACCCAGTACTTC | CASSYNPRQETQYF
. | TRBJ1-6 | TRBV20-1 | . | TGCAGTGCTATCGGCAGTGTCGATAATTCACCCCTCCACTTT | CSAIGSVDNSPLHF
. | TRBJ1-1 | TRBV19 | . | TGTGCCAGTAGTATTGGGCCGACTGAAGCTTTCTTT | CASSIGPTEAFF
TRBD2 | TRBJ2-3 | TRBV7-9 | . | TGTGCCAGCAGCTCGGGCGGGGGGGCGAGTTCAGATACGCAGTATTTT | CASSSGGGASSDTQYF
. | TRBJ2-7 | TRBV10-2 | . | TGCGCCAGCAGTGATGTAGAGGGTAGCTCCTACGAGCAGTACTTC | CASSDVEGSSYEQYF
. | TRBJ1-2 | TRBV19 | once | TGTGCCAGTAGTATGTCCGGCATCTATGGCTACACCTTC | CASSMSGIYGYTF
TRBD2 | TRBJ2-7 | TRBV10-3 | . | TGTGCCACCACTGAGCGGGAGACTTACGAGCAGTACTTC | CATTERETYEQYF
. | TRBJ2-1 | TRBV19 | . | TGTGCCAGTAGTATAGACCCTACAGGGTATGAGCAGTTCTTC | CASSIDPTGYEQFF
TRBD1 | TRBJ1-2 | TRBV19 | . | TGTGCCAGTAGTGTCGGACAGGGGGCAGGAGGCTACACCTTC | CASSVGQGAGGYTF
. | TRBJ2-3 | TRBV5-1 | . | TGCGCCAGCAGCTCGACAGTGGCAGATACGCAGTATTTT | CASSSTVADTQYF
. | TRBJ2-2 | TRBV29-1 | medium-sized | TGCAGCGTTGAAAGTGGCGGGAACACCGGGGAGCTGTTTTTT | CSVESGGNTGELFF
. | TRBJ1-1 | TRBV19 | . | TGTGCCAGTAGTACAGGGTTCGCTGAAGCTTTCTTT | CASSTGFAEAFF
. | TRBJ1-1 | TRBV3-1 | many | TGTGCCAGCAGCCAAGATTCAGGAGCTGAAGCTTTCTTT | CASSQDSGAEAFF
TRBD2 | TRBJ2-3 | TRBV12-3/TRBV12-4 | . | TGTGCCAGCAGTTGGGCTAGCGGGGGCCCTAGCACAGATACGCAGTATTTT | CASSWASGGPSTDTQYF
TRBD2 | TRBJ2-1 | TRBV20-1 | many | TGCAGTGCTAGAATGGCGGGAGGGGATTCCTACAATGAGCAGTTCTTC | CSARMAGGDSYNEQFF
. | TRBJ1-1 | TRBV20-1 | . | TGCAGTGCTAGAGACCCCCCGAAAGACGGGGGCACTGAAGCTTTCTTT | CSARDPPKDGGTEAFF
. | TRBJ1-2 | TRBV7-9 | many | TGTGCCAGCAGCTTAGTGCAAGGTCGTAACTATGGCTACACCTTC | CASSLVQGRNYGYTF
TRBD1 | TRBJ1-1 | TRBV7-3 | . | TGTGCCAGCGGACAGGGCATGAACACTGAAGCTTTCTTT | CASGQGMNTEAFF
. | TRBJ2-7 | TRBV3-1 | . | TGTGCCAGCAGCCAGCTGGCAGGGAACGAGCAGTACTTC | CASSQLAGNEQYF
. | TRBJ1-4 | TRBV12-3/TRBV12-4 | . | TGTGCCAGCAGACCGAAGGGGCCCTCGGGGAAACTGTTTTTT | CASRPKGPSGKLFF
. | TRBJ2-7 | TRBV19 | few | TGTGCCAGTAGTGGCCAGGGAATCTTC | CASSGQGIF
. | TRBJ1-1 | TRBV7-2 | once | TGTGCCAGCAGCTTAGCCGGGGGGCCTTCGAACACTGAAGCTTTCTTT | CASSLAGGPSNTEAFF
. | TRBJ2-3 | TRBV7-9 | few | TGTGCCAGCAGCTCAGGGAACCCCACAGATACGCAGTATTTT | CASSSGNPTDTQYF
TRBD2 | TRBJ2-1 | TRBV9 | . | TGTGCCAGCAGCCCTCGACTAGCGGGTCCTTACAATGAGCAGTTCTTC | CASSPRLAGPYNEQFF
TRBD1 | TRBJ2-7 | TRBV6-1 | . | TGTGCCAGCAGGGATGGACAGGGTGTTTACGAGCAGTACTTC | CASRDGQGVYEQYF
TRBD1 | TRBJ2-1 | TRBV7-3 | many | TGTGCCAGCAGCCGCGACAGGGGTGAGCAGTTCTTC | CASSRDRGEQFF
. | TRBJ2-6 | TRBV5-6 | many | TGTGCCAGCAGCTTGACGGGGCTTGGGGCCAACGTCCTGACTTTC | CASSLTGLGANVLTF
TRBD1 | TRBJ2-5 | TRBV2 | . | TGTGCCAGCATTCGGACAGGGGGGGAGACCCAGTACTTC | CASIRTGGETQYF
. | TRBJ1-4 | TRBV7-9 | . | TGTGCCAGCAGCTTAATAGTAAGGGGTAATGAAAAACTGTTTTTT | CASSLIVRGNEKLFF
. | TRBJ2-3 | TRBV6-4 | many | TGTGCCAGCAGGGCGGGTGCTAGCACAGATACGCAGTATTTT | CASRAGASTDTQYF
. | TRBJ2-7 | TRBV20-1 | few | TGCAGTGCTAGAGAGGCCTCTGACTACGAGCAGTACTTC | CSAREASDYEQYF
. | TRBJ2-5 | TRBV7-2 | . | TGTGCCAGCAGCTTAAATGTGCTACCCGAGACCCAGTACTTC | CASSLNVLPETQYF
. | TRBJ2-1 | TRBV6-5 | many | TGTGCCAGCAGTTACTCGAAGAATGGACGGACCTACAATGAGCAGTTCTTC | CASSYSKNGRTYNEQFF
TRBD2 | TRBJ2-7 | TRBV20-1 | . | TGCAGTGCTACGGGGACTAGCGGGGTCCCGTACGAGCAATACTTC | CSATGTSGVPYEQYF
. | TRBJ1-6 | TRBV24-1 | few | TGTGCCACCAGGCGGGCAGATAATTCACCCCTCCACTTT | CATRRADNSPLHF
. | TRBJ1-6 | TRBV19 | many | TGTGCCAGTAGTTCCGGACAGACCAGGGGCTCACCCCTCCACTTT | CASSSGQTRGSPLHF
TRBD1 | TRBJ2-5 | TRBV12-3/TRBV12-4 | many | TGTGCCAGCAGTCCCGGACAGGGGGTAGAGACCCAGTACTTC | CASSPGQGVETQYF
TRBD2 | TRBJ2-1 | TRBV7-2 | . | TGTGCCAGCAGCTCCCAGAGTGGACTAGCGGGAGGGCCGCATGAGCAGTTCTTC | CASSSQSGLAGGPHEQFF
. | TRBJ1-1 | TRBV11-2 | . | TGTGCCAGCAGCTTAGATTTATTAGTGGGAAACACTGAAGCTTTCTTT | CASSLDLLVGNTEAFF
TRBD2 | TRBJ2-3 | TRBV20-1 | . | TGCAGTGCCTATCGACTAGCGGGACCGGGAGAAGATACGCAGTATTTT | CSAYRLAGPGEDTQYF
TRBD1 | TRBJ1-2 | TRBV27 | many | TGTGCCAGCAGTTTGGCGACAGGGGGATATGGCTACACCTTC | CASSLATGGYGYTF
. | TRBJ2-5 | TRBV10-3 | . | TGTGCCATCAGTGTAGGCGAGGAGACCCAGTACTTC | CAISVGEETQYF
TRBD1 | TRBJ1-1 | TRBV6-1 | . | TGTGCCAGCAGTTTAACAGGGGGTGGTGGCACTGAAGCTTTCTTT | CASSLTGGGGTEAFF
. | TRBJ1-1 | TRBV9 | once | TGTGCCAGCAGCGTAGACAGACTGAACACTGAAGCTTTCTTT | CASSVDRLNTEAFF
. | TRBJ2-5 | TRBV6-6 | . | TGTGCCAGCATCATGGTGGGGGAGACCCAGTACTTC | CASIMVGETQYF